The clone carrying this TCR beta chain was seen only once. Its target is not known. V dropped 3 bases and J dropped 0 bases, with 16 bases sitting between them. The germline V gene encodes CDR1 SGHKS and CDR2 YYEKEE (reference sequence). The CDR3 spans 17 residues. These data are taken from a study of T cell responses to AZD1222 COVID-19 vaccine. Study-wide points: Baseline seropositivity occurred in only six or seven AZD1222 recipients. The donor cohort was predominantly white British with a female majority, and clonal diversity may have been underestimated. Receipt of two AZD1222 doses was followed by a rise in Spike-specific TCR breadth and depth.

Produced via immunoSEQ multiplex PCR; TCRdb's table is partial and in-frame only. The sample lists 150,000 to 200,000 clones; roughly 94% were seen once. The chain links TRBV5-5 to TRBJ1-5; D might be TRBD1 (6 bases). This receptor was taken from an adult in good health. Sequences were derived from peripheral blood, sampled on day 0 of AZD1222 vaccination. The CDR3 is CASSSLSSGHSNQPQHF. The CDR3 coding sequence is TGTGCCAGCAGCTCCCTGTCCTCGGGACATAGCAATCAGCCCCAGCATTTT. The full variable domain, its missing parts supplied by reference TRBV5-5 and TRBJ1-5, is DAGVTQSPTHLIKTRGQQVTLRCSPISGHKSVSWYQQVLGQGPQFIFQYYEKEERGRGNFPDRFSARQFPNYSSELNVNALLLGDSALYLCASSSLSSGHSNQPQHFGDGTRLSIL.